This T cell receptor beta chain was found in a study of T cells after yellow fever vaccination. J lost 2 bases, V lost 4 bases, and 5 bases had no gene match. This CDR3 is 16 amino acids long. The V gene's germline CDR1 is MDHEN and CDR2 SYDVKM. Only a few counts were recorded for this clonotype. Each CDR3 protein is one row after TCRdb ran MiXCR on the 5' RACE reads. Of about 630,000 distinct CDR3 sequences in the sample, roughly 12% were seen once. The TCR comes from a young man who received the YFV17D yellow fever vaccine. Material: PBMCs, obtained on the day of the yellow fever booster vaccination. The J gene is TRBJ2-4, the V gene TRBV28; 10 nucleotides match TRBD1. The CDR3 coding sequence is TGTGCCAGCAGTTCGACAGGGGGCGCGTCCAAAAACATTCAGTACTTC. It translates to CASSSTGGASKNIQYF.